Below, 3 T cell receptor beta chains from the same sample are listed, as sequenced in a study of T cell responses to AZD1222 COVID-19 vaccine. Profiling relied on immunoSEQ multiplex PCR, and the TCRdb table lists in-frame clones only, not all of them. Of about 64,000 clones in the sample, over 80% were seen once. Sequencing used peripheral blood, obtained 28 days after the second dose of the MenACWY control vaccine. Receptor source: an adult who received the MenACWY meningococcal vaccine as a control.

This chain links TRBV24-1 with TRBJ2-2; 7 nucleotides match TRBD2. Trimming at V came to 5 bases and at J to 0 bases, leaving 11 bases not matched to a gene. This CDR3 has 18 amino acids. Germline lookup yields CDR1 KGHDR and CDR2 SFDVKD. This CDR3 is CATSGPVTSASNTGELFF. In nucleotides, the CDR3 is TGTGCCACCAGTGGGCCCGTTACTAGCGCGTCGAACACCGGGGAGCTGTTTTTT.

The CDR3 nucleotides read TGTGCCAGCAGCTTAGTGGGACAGGGGATCGGGGAGCTGTTTTTT. Its protein is CASSLVGQGIGELFF. J is TRBJ2-2 and V is TRBV7-8, with 10 bases identical to TRBD1. Trimming took 1 base from V and 7 from J; bases not matched to a gene: 3. The CDR3 totals 15 residues. Per germline, CDR1 SGHVS and CDR2 FQNEAQ.

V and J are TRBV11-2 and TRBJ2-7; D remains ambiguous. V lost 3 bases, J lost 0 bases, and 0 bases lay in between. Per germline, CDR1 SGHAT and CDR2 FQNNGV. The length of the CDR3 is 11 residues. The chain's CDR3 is CASSFSYEQYF. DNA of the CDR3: TGTGCCAGCAGCTTCTCCTACGAGCAGTACTTC. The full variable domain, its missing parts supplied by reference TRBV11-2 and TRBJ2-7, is EAGVAQSPRYKIIEKRQSVAFWCNPISGHATLYWYQQILGQGPKLLIQFQNNGVVDDSQLPKDRFSAERLKGVDSTLKIQPAKLEDSAVYLCASSFSYEQYFGPGTRLTVT.